The present entry profiles one TCR beta chain with its context. Its target is not known. The entry originates in a study of identical twins. Study-level findings and limits: Models predicted too little out-of-frame TCR alpha sharing in monozygotic twins. Zero-insertion analyses might be partly confounded by invariant T cells like MAIT and iNKT. Abundant beta clonotypes from cord blood bore fewer insertions; memory repertoires lacked this pattern.

Template switching added a universal primer binding site, and final cDNA carried unique molecular identifiers. TCRdb reprocessed the 5' RACE reads via MiXCR and lists one record per CDR3 protein. In the table there are hundreds of thousands of distinct CDR3 sequences, around 5.7% of which are singletons. The receptor was isolated from a man aged 18 to 30 in good health. The sequencing sample was made of naive T cells sorted from blood.

DNA for the CDR3: TGTGCCAGCAGCCCCTGGGGGTCTGGCGATGAGCAGTTCTTC. It codes for CASSPWGSGDEQFF. The chain is built from TRBV27 and TRBJ2-1; D tentatively reads TRBD1 or TRBD2 (5 bases each). Trimming left V 6 bases short and J 8 bases short, with 17 bases between. The CDR3 has 14 residues. Per the germline V gene, CDR1 is MNHEY and CDR2 is SMNVEV (reference sequence).